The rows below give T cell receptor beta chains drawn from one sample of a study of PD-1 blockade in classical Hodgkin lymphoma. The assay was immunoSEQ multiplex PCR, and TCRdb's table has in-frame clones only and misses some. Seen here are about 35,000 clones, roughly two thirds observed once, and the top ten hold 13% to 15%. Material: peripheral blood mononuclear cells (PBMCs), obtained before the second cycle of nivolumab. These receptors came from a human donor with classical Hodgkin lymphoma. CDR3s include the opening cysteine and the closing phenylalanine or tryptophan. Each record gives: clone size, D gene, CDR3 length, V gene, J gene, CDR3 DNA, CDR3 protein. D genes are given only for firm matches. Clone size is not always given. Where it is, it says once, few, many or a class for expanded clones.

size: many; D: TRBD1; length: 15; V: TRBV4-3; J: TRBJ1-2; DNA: TGCGCCAGCAGCCAAGGACAGGGGGCGCAATATGGCTACACCTTC; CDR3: CASSQGQGAQYGYTF
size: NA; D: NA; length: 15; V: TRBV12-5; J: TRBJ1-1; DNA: TGTGCTAGTGGTTTGGTAACCGGATCGGTTGCCAAAGCTTTCTTT; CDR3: CASGLVTGSVAKAFF
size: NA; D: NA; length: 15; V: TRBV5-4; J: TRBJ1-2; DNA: TGTGCCAGCCACGACATACCAGGAAAGACCTATGGCTACACCTTC; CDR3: CASHDIPGKTYGYTF
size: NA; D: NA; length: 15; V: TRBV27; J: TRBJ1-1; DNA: TGTGCCAGCAGTTTATCGATCGGGGGAGAGACTGAAGCTTTCTTT; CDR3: CASSLSIGGETEAFF
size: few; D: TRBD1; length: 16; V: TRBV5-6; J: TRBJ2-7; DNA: TGTGCCAGCAGCTTTTACGTAGGGACAGGGGGCTACGAGCAGTACTTC; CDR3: CASSFYVGTGGYEQYF
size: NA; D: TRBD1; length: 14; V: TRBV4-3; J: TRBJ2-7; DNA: TGCGCCAGCAGCCAAGGGGACAGGCTCTACGAGCAGTACTTC; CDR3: CASSQGDRLYEQYF
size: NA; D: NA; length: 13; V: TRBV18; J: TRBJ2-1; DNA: TGTGCCAGCTCACCACGGACACACAATGAGCAGTTCTTC; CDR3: CASSPRTHNEQFF
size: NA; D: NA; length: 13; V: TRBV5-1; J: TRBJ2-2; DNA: TGCGCCAGCAGCTCCCAGAGCACCGGGGAGCTGTTTTTT; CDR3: CASSSQSTGELFF
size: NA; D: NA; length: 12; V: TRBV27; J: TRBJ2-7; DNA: TGTGCCAGCCGATCACTACTACTCGAGCAGTACTTC; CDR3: CASRSLLLEQYF
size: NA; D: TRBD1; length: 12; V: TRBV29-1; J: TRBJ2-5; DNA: TGCAGCGTTGTCCAGGGGGTCGAGACCCAGTACTTC; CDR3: CSVVQGVETQYF
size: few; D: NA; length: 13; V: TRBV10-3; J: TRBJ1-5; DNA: TGTGCCTCCAGGCAGGGGCACAATCAGCCCCAGCATTTT; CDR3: CASRQGHNQPQHF
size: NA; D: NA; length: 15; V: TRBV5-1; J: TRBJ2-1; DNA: TGCGCCAGCAGCATAATAGGTGGGGGCCTCAATGAGCAGTTCTTC; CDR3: CASSIIGGGLNEQFF
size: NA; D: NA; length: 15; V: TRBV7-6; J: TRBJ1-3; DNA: TGTGCCAGCAGCCCCGACTCATACTCTGGAAACACCATATATTTT; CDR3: CASSPDSYSGNTIYF
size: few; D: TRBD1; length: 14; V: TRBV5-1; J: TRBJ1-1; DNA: TGCGCCAGCAGAACAACAGGGGTGAACACTGAAGCTTTCTTT; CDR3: CASRTTGVNTEAFF
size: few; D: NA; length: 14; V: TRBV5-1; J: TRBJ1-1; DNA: TGCGCCAGCAGCTTGTGGGGGGCGAACACTGAAGCTTTCTTT; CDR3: CASSLWGANTEAFF
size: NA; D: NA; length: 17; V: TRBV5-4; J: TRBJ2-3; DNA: TGTGCCAGTCGAAGGCTACAGGGAGATACTAGCACAGATACGCAGTATTTT; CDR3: CASRRLQGDTSTDTQYF
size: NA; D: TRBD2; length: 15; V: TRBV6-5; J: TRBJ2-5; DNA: TGTGCCAGCAGTTACAACCCGGGGGGGGTGGAGACCCAGTACTTC; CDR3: CASSYNPGGVETQYF
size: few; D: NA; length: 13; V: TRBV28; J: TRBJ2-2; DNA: TGTGCCAGCACCACTACGCACACCGGGGAGCTGTTTTTT; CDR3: CASTTTHTGELFF
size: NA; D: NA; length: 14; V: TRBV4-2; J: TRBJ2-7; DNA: TGTGCCAGCAGCAAGACAGTGATGGCCTACGAGCAGTACTTC; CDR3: CASSKTVMAYEQYF
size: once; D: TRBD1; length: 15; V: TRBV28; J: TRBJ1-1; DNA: TGTGCCAGCACACCCCCCGGACAGGGAAGGGAAGTTGCTTTCTTT; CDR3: CASTPPGQGREVAFF
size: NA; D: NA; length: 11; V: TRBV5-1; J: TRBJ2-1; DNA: TGCGCCAGCGGCGCCTACAATGAGCAGTTCTTC; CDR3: CASGAYNEQFF
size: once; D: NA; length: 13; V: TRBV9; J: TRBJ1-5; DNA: TGTGCCAGCAGCCGAGTAAACAATCAGCCCCAGCATTTT; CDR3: CASSRVNNQPQHF
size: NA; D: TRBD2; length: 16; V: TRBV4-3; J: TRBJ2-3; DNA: TGCGCCAGCAGCCGACGACTAGCGGGAGGGACAGATACGCAGTATTTT; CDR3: CASSRRLAGGTDTQYF
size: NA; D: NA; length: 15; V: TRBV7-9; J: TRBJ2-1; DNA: TGTGCCAGCAGCTCTCAAGGGGGGACCTACAATGAGCAGTTCTTC; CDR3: CASSSQGGTYNEQFF
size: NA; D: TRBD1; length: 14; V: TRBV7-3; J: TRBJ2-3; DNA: TGTGCCAGCAGCTTAGGGACAGCAAAAGATACGCAGTATTTT; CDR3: CASSLGTAKDTQYF
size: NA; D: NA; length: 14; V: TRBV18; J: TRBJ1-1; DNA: TGTGCCAGCTCCTACCAAGGGAAGAACACTGAAGCTTTCTTT; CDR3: CASSYQGKNTEAFF
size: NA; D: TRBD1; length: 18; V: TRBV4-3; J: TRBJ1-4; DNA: TGCGCCAGCAGCCAAGAACCGACTCCGGGACAGACTAATGAAAAACTGTTTTTT; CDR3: CASSQEPTPGQTNEKLFF
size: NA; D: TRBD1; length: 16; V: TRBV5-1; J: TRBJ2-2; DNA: TGCGCCAGCAGCTCTAGGGACAGCTCTTACACCGGGGAGCTGTTTTTT; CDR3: CASSSRDSSYTGELFF
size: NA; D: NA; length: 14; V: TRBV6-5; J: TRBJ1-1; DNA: TGTGCCAGCAGTTCACAGGGTCGGCGAACTGAAGCTTTCTTT; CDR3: CASSSQGRRTEAFF
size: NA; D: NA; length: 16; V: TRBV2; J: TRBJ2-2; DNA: TGTGCCAGCAGTGAAACCGAGGGACTGAACACCGGGGAGCTGTTTTTT; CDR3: CASSETEGLNTGELFF
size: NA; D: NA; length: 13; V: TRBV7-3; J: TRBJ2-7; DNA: TGTGCCAGCAGCTTAAACAGGGCCCACGAGCAGTACTTC; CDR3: CASSLNRAHEQYF
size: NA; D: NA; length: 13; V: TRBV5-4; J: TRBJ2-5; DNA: TGTGCCAGCAGCTTGGAGTACCAAGAGACCCAGTACTTC; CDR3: CASSLEYQETQYF
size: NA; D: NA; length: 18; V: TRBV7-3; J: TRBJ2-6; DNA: TGTGCCAGCAGCCTATCACCCACAGGGAGACCTGGGGCCAACGTCCTGACTTTC; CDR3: CASSLSPTGRPGANVLTF
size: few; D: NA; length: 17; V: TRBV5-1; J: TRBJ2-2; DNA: TGCGCCAGCAGCTTGGATTTCGGGGTTAGGAGCACCGGGGAGCTGTTTTTT; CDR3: CASSLDFGVRSTGELFF
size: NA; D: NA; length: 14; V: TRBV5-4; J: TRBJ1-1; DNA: TGTGCCAGCAGCTTGGGGGACGTTGGCACTGAAGCTTTCTTT; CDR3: CASSLGDVGTEAFF
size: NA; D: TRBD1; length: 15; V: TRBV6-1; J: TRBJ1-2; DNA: TGTGCCAGCAGTGCCTACGGGGACAGCACTTATGGCTACACCTTC; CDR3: CASSAYGDSTYGYTF
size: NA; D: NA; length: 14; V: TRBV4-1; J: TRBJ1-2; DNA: TGCGCCAGCAGCCAAGTAGCAGCTAACTATGGCTACACCTTC; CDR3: CASSQVAANYGYTF
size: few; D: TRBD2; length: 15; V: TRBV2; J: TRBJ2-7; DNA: TGTGCCAGCATTTACCAGCGGGATCCCTCCTACGAGCAGTACTTC; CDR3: CASIYQRDPSYEQYF
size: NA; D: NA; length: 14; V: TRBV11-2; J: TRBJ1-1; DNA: TGTGCCAGCAGCTTAGCATCGGCGAACACTGAAGCTTTCTTT; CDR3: CASSLASANTEAFF
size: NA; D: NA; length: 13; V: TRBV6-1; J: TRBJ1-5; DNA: TGTGCCCTGGCAGGGGCCAGAGATCAGCCCCAGCATTTT; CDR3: CALAGARDQPQHF
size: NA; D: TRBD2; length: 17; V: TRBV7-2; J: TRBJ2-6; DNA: TGTGCCAGCAGCCGACTAGCGGGGACCTCTGGGGCCAACGTCCTGACTTTC; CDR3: CASSRLAGTSGANVLTF
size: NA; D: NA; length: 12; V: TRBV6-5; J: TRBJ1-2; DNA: TGTGCCAGCACTCGGTACGGGCACGGCTACACCTTC; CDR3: CASTRYGHGYTF
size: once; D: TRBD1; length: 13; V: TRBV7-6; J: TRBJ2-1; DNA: TGTGCCAGCAGCGTGGACAGGCTCAATGAGCAGTTCTTC; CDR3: CASSVDRLNEQFF
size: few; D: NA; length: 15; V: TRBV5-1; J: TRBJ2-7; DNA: TGCGCCAGCAGCGTAGAGGATCCGGGAAGTCGCGAGCAGTACTTC; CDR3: CASSVEDPGSREQYF
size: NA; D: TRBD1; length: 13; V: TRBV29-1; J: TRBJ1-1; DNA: TGCAGCGTCGCTGGACAGGGGTTCACTGAAGCTTTCTTT; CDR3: CSVAGQGFTEAFF
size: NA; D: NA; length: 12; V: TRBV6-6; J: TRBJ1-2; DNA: TGTGCCAGCAGCTCGGGGGGCTATGGCTACACCTTC; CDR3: CASSSGGYGYTF
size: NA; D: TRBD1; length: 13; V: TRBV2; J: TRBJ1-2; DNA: TGTGCCAGCAAGGGACAGGGGGCGCGGGGCTACACCTTC; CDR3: CASKGQGARGYTF
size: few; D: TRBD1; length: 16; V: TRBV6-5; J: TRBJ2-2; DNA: TGTGCCAGCAGTTCCCTCCGGGACAGGGGAGTCGGGGAGCTGTTTTTT; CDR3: CASSSLRDRGVGELFF
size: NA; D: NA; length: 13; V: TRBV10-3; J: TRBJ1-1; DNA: TGTGCCATCAGTGAGGGCGGACTCGGGGTAGCTTTCTTT; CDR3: CAISEGGLGVAFF
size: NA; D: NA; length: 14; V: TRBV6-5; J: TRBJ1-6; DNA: TGTGCCAGCAGTTTCGCTCAACGGAATTCACCCCTCCACTTT; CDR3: CASSFAQRNSPLHF
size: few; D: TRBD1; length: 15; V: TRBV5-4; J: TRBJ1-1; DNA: TGTGCCAGCAGCCATAAGACAGGGCTGAACACTGAAGCTTTCTTT; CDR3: CASSHKTGLNTEAFF
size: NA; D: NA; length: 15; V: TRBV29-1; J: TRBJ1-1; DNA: TGCAGCGTTGGGTACAGCACTCGTTTGAACACTGAAGCTTTCTTT; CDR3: CSVGYSTRLNTEAFF
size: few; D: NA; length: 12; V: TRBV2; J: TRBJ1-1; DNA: TGTGCCAGCAGCATCATGAACACTGAAGCTTTCTTT; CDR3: CASSIMNTEAFF
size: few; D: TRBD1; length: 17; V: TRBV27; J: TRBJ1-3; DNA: TGTGCCAGCAGTTGCTACCGGGACAGGGTTTCGGGAAACACCATATATTTT; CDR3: CASSCYRDRVSGNTIYF
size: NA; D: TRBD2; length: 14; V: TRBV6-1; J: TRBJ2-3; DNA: TGTGCCAGCAATCGGGCGGGGGGTGTGGATACGCAGTATTTT; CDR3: CASNRAGGVDTQYF
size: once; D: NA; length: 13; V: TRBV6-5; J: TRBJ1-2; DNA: TGTGCCGCCGTTCGGGGTACCCTCTATGGCTACACCTTC; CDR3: CAAVRGTLYGYTF
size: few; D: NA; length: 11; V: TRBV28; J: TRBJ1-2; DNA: TGTGCCAGCAGTTTATGGTCCGAGAGCCTCTTC; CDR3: CASSLWSESLF